The next 28 T cell receptor beta chains were all read from a single sample in a study of T-cell memory formation after mild COVID-19. TCRdb recomputed calls from the 5' RACE reads with MiXCR, one row per CDR3 protein. The sample shows 200,000 to 250,000 distinct CDR3 sequences, just over 15% of them seen only once. The sample comprised PBMCs or a T cell subset sorted from them (not recorded which). The receptors here all came from an adult woman who had mild COVID-19 (a few samples of this study predate the infection). Cell type and time point are not known.

This clonotype was seen a few times. This chain's CDR3 is CASSLETGRIYNEQFF. CDR3 in DNA: TGTGCCAGCAGCTTGGAGACAGGGAGGATTTACAATGAGCAGTTCTTC. This chain links TRBV5-6 with TRBJ2-1; D might be TRBD1 (7 bases). The CDR3 has 16 amino acids. The germline gives CDR1 SGHDT, CDR2 YYEEEE. The V and J ends lost 0 bases and 4 bases respectively, with 14 bases between them.

A few counts support this clonotype. This chain links TRBV5-5 with TRBJ1-3; D gene unclear. The CDR3 sequence is 16 residues long. Germline CDR1 SGHKS, CDR2 YYEKEE (reference sequence). V dropped 4 bases and J dropped 0 bases, with 14 bases sitting between them. In nucleotides, the CDR3 is TGTGCCAGCAGCCCTAATGGTGGAAACTCTGGAAACACCATATATTTT. As protein: CASSPNGGNSGNTIYF. The full variable domain, its missing parts supplied by reference TRBV5-5 and TRBJ1-3, is DAGVTQSPTHLIKTRGQQVTLRCSPISGHKSVSWYQQVLGQGPQFIFQYYEKEERGRGNFPDRFSARQFPNYSSELNVNALLLGDSALYLCASSPNGGNSGNTIYFGEGSWLTVV.

This clonotype was counted a few times. The rearrangement links TRBV20-1 to TRBJ1-6, with D possibly being TRBD1 (6 bases). This CDR3 region has 15 residues. Germline assignment: CDR1 DFQATT and CDR2 SNEGSKA (reference sequence). Trimming pared 2 bases from V and 0 bases from J, leaving 8 bases between. CDR3 in DNA: TGCAGTGCTAGACAGGGGAGCTCCTATAATTCACCCCTCCACTTT. Residues: CSARQGSSYNSPLHF.

In its sample, this clonotype was seen many times. The V and J genes are TRBV24-1 and TRBJ1-1; D is ambiguous. Looked up from germline, CDR1 is KGHDR and CDR2 is SFDVKD. V was shortened by 9 bases and J by 1 base, with 11 bases between the two germline ends. This CDR3 comprises 13 residues. CDR3 nucleotides: TGTGCCACCCGCCCGACGGCGAACACTGAAGCTTTCTTT. Protein product: CATRPTANTEAFF.

This clonotype was seen a few times. This chain connects TRBV5-1 to TRBJ2-5; D possibly corresponds to TRBD1 (7 bases). Trimming left V 0 bases short and J 4 bases short, with 16 bases between. The CDR3 is made up of 16 amino acids. From germline, CDR1 is SGHRS and CDR2 YFSETQ. As DNA, the CDR3 is TGCGCCAGCAGCTTGGGTTTCGGGGGACAGAGAGAGACCCAGTACTTC. This codes for CASSLGFGGQRETQYF.

This chain uses TRBV29-1 with TRBJ2-3, with 8 bases fitting TRBD2. Germline V gene lookup returns CDR1 SQVTM and CDR2 ANQGSEA. The V segment lost 6 bases and the J segment 0 bases; nucleotides outside the gene matches: 5. This CDR3 comprises 14 residues. CDR3 amino acids: CSVVSGVSTDTQYF. In DNA, the CDR3 is TGCAGCGTGGTTAGCGGGGTTAGCACAGATACGCAGTATTTT.

The J gene is TRBJ2-7, the V gene TRBV5-1, with TRBD2 as a possible D gene (5 bases). The V end lost 0 bases, the J end lost 5 bases, and 6 bases lay between the germline ends. Germline V lookup: CDR1 SGHRS, CDR2 YFSETQ. The CDR3 consists of 12 residues. This chain's CDR3 is CASSLAGDEQYF. The DNA of the CDR3 is TGCGCCAGCAGCTTGGCCGGGGACGAGCAGTACTTC. Together with reference TRBV5-1 and TRBJ2-7, the CDR3 gives the full variable domain: KAGVTQTPRYLIKTRGQQVTLSCSPISGHRSVSWYQQTPGQGLQFLFEYFSETQRNKGNFPGRFSGRQFSNSRSEMNVSTLELGDSALYLCASSLAGDEQYFGPGTRLTVT.

This clonotype was seen at least ten times. The CDR3 DNA reads as TGTGCCAGCAGTTTAGGTTCGGTGGAGTTCTTC. It yields the protein CASSLGSVEFF. The chain recombines TRBV12-3 or TRBV12-4 with TRBJ2-1, with D hard to call. V dropped 1 base and J dropped 14 bases, with 9 bases sitting between them. The length of the CDR3 is 11 residues.

The chain links TRBV7-8 to TRBJ1-5; no clear D. CDR1 is SGHVS, CDR2 FQNEAQ, per germline. Trimming took off 0 bases at V and 1 base at J, with 13 bases between the two ends. The CDR3 runs 17 residues. The CDR3 spells CASSLAVWSTSNQPQHF. CDR3 DNA: TGTGCCAGCAGCTTAGCGGTATGGTCTACGAGCAATCAGCCCCAGCATTTT.

This clonotype was seen only a few times. The chain links TRBV5-4 to TRBJ1-1, with 9 bases lining up with TRBD1. CDR1 is SGHNT and CDR2 is YYREEE in the germline V gene (reference sequence). V trimming: 3 bases; J trimming: 11 bases; junction bases outside the gene matches: 14. This CDR3 comprises 15 residues. CDR3 protein: CASSSPSGTGRAAFF. CDR3 bases: TGTGCCAGCAGCTCGCCGTCCGGGACAGGGAGGGCGGCTTTCTTT. Full variable domain (outside the CDR3, taken from reference TRBV5-4 and TRBJ1-1): ETGVTQSPTHLIKTRGQQVTLRCSSQSGHNTVSWYQQALGQGPQFIFQYYREEENGRGNFPPRFSGLQFPNYSSELNVNALELDDSALYLCASSSPSGTGRAAFFGQGTRLTVV.

In this sample, this clonotype turned up a few times. The CDR3 DNA reads as TGTGCCTGGGGTCCAGGGGTAGCGGTATCCTACAATGAGCAGTTCTTC. It encodes CAWGPGVAVSYNEQFF. The V call is TRBV30, the J call TRBJ2-1; D may be TRBD1 or TRBD2 (6 bases each). CDR1 is GTSNPN, CDR2 SVGIG, per germline (reference sequence). This CDR3 comprises 16 residues. V was pared by 5 bases and J by 1 base, with 18 bases between.

This clonotype was picked up many times. The chain is built from TRBV7-2 and TRBJ2-7; D gene uncertain. The CDR3 consists of 14 residues. V shed 1 base and J shed 2 bases, with 9 bases lying between them. Germline V gene sequence: CDR1 SGHTA, CDR2 FQGNSA. In DNA form, the CDR3 reads TGTGCCAGCAGCTTAGTAAACGAGGCCTACGAGCAGTACTTC. It is translated as CASSLVNEAYEQYF.

The sample holds many counts of this clonotype. This rearrangement joins TRBV12-3 or TRBV12-4 to TRBJ2-3; no clear D gene. This CDR3 region has 12 residues. V was clipped by 5 bases and J by 6 bases, with 9 bases between them. CDR3 sequence: CASSNQFDTQYF. In nucleotides, the CDR3 is TGTGCCAGCAGTAACCAGTTCGATACGCAGTATTTT.

CDR3 protein: CASSDLAGDSTDTQYF. The CDR3 nucleotides read TGCGCCAGCAGCGACCTAGCGGGGGATAGCACAGATACGCAGTATTTT. The genes are TRBV5-1 and TRBJ2-3, with TRBD2 identical over 10 bases. Germline V gives CDR1 SGHRS, CDR2 YFSETQ. With V trimmed by 4 bases and J by 0 bases, 5 bases remained unmatched. The CDR3 sequence is 16 residues long. The full variable domain, rest sourced from reference TRBV5-1 and TRBJ2-3, is KAGVTQTPRYLIKTRGQQVTLSCSPISGHRSVSWYQQTPGQGLQFLFEYFSETQRNKGNFPGRFSGRQFSNSRSEMNVSTLELGDSALYLCASSDLAGDSTDTQYFGPGTRLTVL.

This clonotype was counted a few times. The chain joins TRBV9 to TRBJ2-2; no definite D call. This CDR3 is 16 amino acids long. Germline V lookup: CDR1 SGDLS, CDR2 YYNGEE. V lost 0 bases, J lost 4 bases, and 13 bases lay in between. CDR3 loop: CASSVAKGLGTGELFF. For the CDR3, the DNA is TGTGCCAGCAGCGTAGCTAAAGGATTAGGCACCGGGGAGCTGTTTTTT.

J is TRBJ1-5 and V is TRBV12-3 or TRBV12-4; no reliable D call. The V gene lost 3 bases and the J gene lost 0 bases, with 15 bases spanning the gap. The CDR3 is made up of 17 amino acids. The CDR3 nucleotides are TGTGCCAGCAGTTTCGGGTACGCAGGTAGTAGCAATCAGCCCCAGCATTTT. This sequence encodes CASSFGYAGSSNQPQHF.

A few counts support this clonotype. The rearrangement links TRBV11-2 to TRBJ2-2; D gene unclear. Trimming cost V 2 bases and J 2 bases, with 9 bases left between them. Germline lookup yields CDR1 SGHAT and CDR2 FQNNGV. The CDR3 covers 15 residues. For the CDR3, the DNA is TGTGCCAGCAGCTTATTACTACTTAACACCGGGGAGCTGTTTTTT. Its protein product is CASSLLLLNTGELFF. The entire variable domain, with the rest obtained from reference TRBV11-2 and TRBJ2-2, is as follows: EAGVAQSPRYKIIEKRQSVAFWCNPISGHATLYWYQQILGQGPKLLIQFQNNGVVDDSQLPKDRFSAERLKGVDSTLKIQPAKLEDSAVYLCASSLLLLNTGELFFGEGSRLTVL.

The sample holds many counts of this clonotype. The chain employs TRBV28 and TRBJ1-5; D gene unclear. V lost 8 bases and J lost 0, with 8 bases in between. CDR1 is MDHEN and CDR2 is SYDVKM in the germline V gene. The CDR3 spans 13 residues. The CDR3 sequence: CASEADSNQPQHF. The DNA for the CDR3 is TGTGCCAGCGAAGCCGATAGCAATCAGCCCCAGCATTTT.

This clonotype was counted only a few times. This chain connects TRBV7-3 to TRBJ1-1; tentative D call: TRBD1 (5 bases). The CDR3 is made up of 14 amino acids. Trimming pared 2 bases from V and 2 bases from J, leaving 9 bases between. Looked up from germline, CDR1 is SGHTA and CDR2 is FQGTGA. The CDR3 spells CASSLQGHNTEAFF. The CDR3 DNA reads TGTGCCAGCAGCTTACAGGGCCACAACACTGAAGCTTTCTTT.

The rearrangement links TRBV18 to TRBJ1-1; TRBD1 might be the D (5 bases). The ends were cut back, 6 bases at V and 2 bases at J, with 16 bases in the middle. The CDR3 is 15 amino acids. Germline V gives CDR1 KGHSH, CDR2 LQKENI. DNA of the CDR3: TGTGCCAGCTCCCCGGGGCCTACCTCAAACACTGAAGCTTTCTTT. Its protein product is CASSPGPTSNTEAFF.

This clonotype came up a few times. V is TRBV7-6 and J is TRBJ1-5; D is unclear. Deletions cut 1 base from V and 6 bases from J, with 7 bases between. The CDR3 has 13 residues. Per the germline V gene, CDR1 is SGHVS and CDR2 is FNYEAQ. Written as DNA, the CDR3 is TGTGCCAGCAGCTTAGTCTCTGGTCAGCCCCAGCATTTT. Its protein is CASSLVSGQPQHF.

In its sample, this clonotype was seen a few times. This sequence joins TRBV10-2 and TRBJ2-6; 7 nucleotides agree with TRBD1. The germline V gene has CDR1 WSHSY and CDR2 SAAADI. The CDR3 is 16 amino acids. V shed 2 bases and J 0 bases; nucleotides not matched to a gene: 1. In DNA form, the CDR3 reads TGCGCCAGCAGTGAGACAGGGGTCTCTGGGGCCAACGTCCTGACTTTC. As protein: CASSETGVSGANVLTF.

Only a few counts were recorded for this clonotype. This chain uses TRBV20-1 with TRBJ1-2; tentatively, D is TRBD1 (5 bases). This CDR3 region has 12 residues. V was clipped by 6 bases and J by 5 bases, with 13 bases between them. The germline CDR1 and CDR2 sequences are DFQATT and SNEGSKA (reference sequence). This CDR3 reads CSAPEGTYGYTF. The CDR3 DNA reads TGCAGTGCCCCGGAAGGGACGTATGGCTACACCTTC.

This chain uses TRBV24-1 with TRBJ2-5; 11 positions agree with TRBD1. Trimming at V came to 2 bases and at J to 4 bases, leaving 5 bases not matched to a gene. The CDR3 is 16 residues long. The germline V gene has CDR1 KGHDR and CDR2 SFDVKD. The CDR3 DNA is TGTGCCACCAGTGATTCCCCGGGACAGGGGGGAGAGACCCAGTACTTC. Translating gives CATSDSPGQGGETQYF.

For the CDR3, the DNA is TGTGCCAGCAGCTTAAGTTTGGTAGGTGAGCAGTTCTTC. This codes for CASSLSLVGEQFF. The chain has TRBV5-4 and TRBJ2-1; the D is unclear. V was cut by 2 bases and J by 9 bases, with 12 bases left in between. Germline CDR1 and CDR2: SGHNT and YYREEE (reference sequence). The CDR3 sequence is 13 residues long.

There are many counts of this clonotype. CDR3 residues: CASSFGQGLTTDTQYF. Here the CDR3 DNA reads TGTGCCAGCAGTTTCGGACAGGGGCTCACCACAGATACGCAGTATTTT. The chain recombines TRBV12-3 or TRBV12-4 with TRBJ2-3; the match to TRBD1 covers 9 bases. V shed 3 bases, J shed 2 bases, and the junction held 6 bases outside the gene matches. This CDR3 region has 16 residues.

This clonotype was observed many times. The V call is TRBV7-2, the J call TRBJ2-1; 10 bases line up with TRBD2. CDR3 length equals 16 residues. After removal of 3 bases from V and 6 bases from J, the junction contained 8 bases not matched to a gene. Per germline, CDR1 SGHTA and CDR2 FQGNSA. CDR3 protein: CASSLGRSSGSNEQFF. As DNA, the CDR3 is TGTGCCAGCAGCTTGGGCCGGTCTAGCGGGAGCAATGAGCAGTTCTTC.

This clonotype was counted a few times. CDR3 bases: TGTGCCAGCAGCCAAGGAAACAGCTATGGCTACACCTTC. Its translation is CASSQGNSYGYTF. V usage is TRBV3-1 and J usage is TRBJ1-2; D unclear. Germline loops: CDR1 LGHDT, CDR2 YNNKEL (reference sequence). The CDR3 spans 13 residues. The V and J ends lost 1 base and 4 bases respectively, with 7 bases between them.